The 9 T cell receptor beta chains in this list originate from one sample, sequenced in a study of blood T cell repertoires in COVID-19. Profiled with immunoSEQ multiplex PCR; TCRdb holds only in-frame clones, not every one. The data hold approximately 280,000 clones, with around 80% observed a single time. Sequencing used PBMCs or T cells enriched from blood (not recorded which). The receptor set was obtained from a man aged 40-55 years who had been exposed to COVID-19.

This clone was seen just once. The V gene is TRBV5-4, the J gene TRBJ2-3, with D uncertain. The CDR3 totals 15 residues. V was pared by 2 bases and J by 1 base, with 11 bases between. CDR1 and CDR2 from the germline V gene are SGHNT and YYREEE (reference sequence). In nucleotides, the CDR3 is TGTGCCAGCAGCTTACAGATCCCGGGCACAGATACGCAGTATTTT. This codes for CASSLQIPGTDTQYF.

The chain uses TRBV3-1 (or the pseudogene TRBV3-2) and TRBJ2-1, with D tentatively TRBD2 (5 bases). CDR1 LGHDT and CDR2 YNNKEL come from the germline V gene (reference sequence). Deletions cut 1 base from V and 6 bases from J, with 7 bases between. The CDR3 length is 13 residues. CDR3 sequence reads: CASSQGLANEQFF. The CDR3 DNA is TGTGCCAGCAGCCAAGGCCTAGCCAATGAGCAGTTCTTC.

The sample holds one count of this clone. This chain joins TRBV20-1 and TRBJ2-7; D uncertain. Trimming stripped 3 bases from V and 2 bases from J, with 14 bases between. There are 14 residues in the CDR3. The germline V gene has CDR1 DFQATT and CDR2 SNEGSKA (reference sequence). CDR3 residues: CSASFLSTTYEQYF. Written as DNA, the CDR3 is TGCAGTGCTAGTTTCCTCTCCACAACCTACGAGCAGTACTTC.

This clone came up a few times. The chain carries TRBV19 and TRBJ1-5, with TRBD1 as a possible D gene (5 bases). V was shortened by 7 bases and J by 6 bases, with 10 bases between the two germline ends. The CDR3 is made up of 12 amino acids. CDR1 and CDR2 from the germline V gene are LNHDA and SQIVND (reference sequence). This CDR3 is CASKGLGQPQHF. The CDR3 DNA sequence: TGTGCCAGTAAGGGGTTGGGTCAGCCCCAGCATTTT.

This clone was seen only a few times. This chain links TRBV5-1 with TRBJ2-3; 8 bases are shared with TRBD2. CDR3 length: 17 residues. CDR1 and CDR2 (germline): SGHRS, YFSETQ. Trimming at V came to 0 bases and at J to 5 bases, leaving 11 bases not matched to a gene. The CDR3 DNA follows: TGCGCCAGCAGCTTGGTAATGACGGGAGGGCCGGGAGATACGCAGTATTTT. Translation: CASSLVMTGGPGDTQYF.

The chain combines TRBV2 with TRBJ2-1; 14 nucleotides align to TRBD2. V trimming: 4 bases; J trimming: 5 bases; junction bases outside the gene matches: 4. The CDR3 loop spans 16 amino acids. Germline CDR1 and CDR2: SNHLY and FYNNEI. CDR3 DNA: TGTGCCAGCAGTGCCAGGGGACTAGCGGGAGACAATGAGCAGTTCTTC. Translation: CASSARGLAGDNEQFF.

The genes are TRBV24-1 and TRBJ1-2, with D tentatively TRBD1 (6 bases). Germline assignment: CDR1 KGHDR and CDR2 SFDVKD. The CDR3 covers 15 residues. V was pared by 4 bases and J by 7 bases, with 18 bases between. CDR3 bases: TGTGCCACCAGTGAACAGGGTTCGGGATTGGGTGGCTACACCTTC. Amino acid sequence: CATSEQGSGLGGYTF.

The chain recombines TRBV5-1 with TRBJ2-1; D unclear. This CDR3 contains 12 residues. The germline V gene encodes CDR1 SGHRS and CDR2 YFSETQ. The V end was cut by 4 bases, the J end by 4 bases, with 6 bases between. CDR3 sequence: CASSEAYNEQFF. The CDR3 nucleotides are TGCGCCAGCAGCGAAGCATACAATGAGCAGTTCTTC.

The rearrangement links TRBV7-8 to TRBJ2-7; 10 nucleotides align to TRBD2. Germline V lookup: CDR1 SGHVS, CDR2 FQNEAQ. V gave up 8 bases and J gave up 3 bases; unmatched junction bases: 4. The CDR3 has 13 amino acids. As DNA, the CDR3 is TGTGCCAGCGGGGCTAGCGGGAGCTACGAGCAGTACTTC. Protein: CASGASGSYEQYF.